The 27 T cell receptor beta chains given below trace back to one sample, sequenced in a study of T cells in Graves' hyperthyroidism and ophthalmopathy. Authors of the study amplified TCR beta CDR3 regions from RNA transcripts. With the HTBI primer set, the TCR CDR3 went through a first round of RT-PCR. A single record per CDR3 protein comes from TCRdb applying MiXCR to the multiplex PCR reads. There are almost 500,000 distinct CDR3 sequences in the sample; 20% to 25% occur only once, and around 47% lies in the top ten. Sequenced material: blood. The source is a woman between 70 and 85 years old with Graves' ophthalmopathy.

CDR3 DNA: TGTGCCAGCAGCTTGTCCGCGGTAAACAATGAGCAGTTCTTC. Residues: CASSLSAVNNEQFF. The V gene is TRBV7-3, the J gene TRBJ2-1; D is uncertain. The CDR3 is made up of 14 amino acids. Germline values: CDR1 SGHTA, CDR2 FQGTGA. V was trimmed by 3 bases and J by 5 bases, leaving 11 bases between them.

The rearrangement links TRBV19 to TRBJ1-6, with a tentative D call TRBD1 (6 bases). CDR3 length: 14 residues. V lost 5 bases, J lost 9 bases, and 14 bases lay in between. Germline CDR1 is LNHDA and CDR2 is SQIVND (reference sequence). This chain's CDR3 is CASSVGGAGSPLHF. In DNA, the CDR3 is TGTGCCAGTAGTGTGGGGGGCGCGGGTTCACCCCTCCACTTT.

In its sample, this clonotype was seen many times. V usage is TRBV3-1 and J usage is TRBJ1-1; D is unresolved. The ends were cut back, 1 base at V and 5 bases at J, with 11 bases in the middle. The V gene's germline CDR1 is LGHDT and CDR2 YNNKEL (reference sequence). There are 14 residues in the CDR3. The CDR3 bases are TGTGCCAGCAGCCAAGTTAAGGGCGCGACTGAAGCTTTCTTT. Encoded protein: CASSQVKGATEAFF.

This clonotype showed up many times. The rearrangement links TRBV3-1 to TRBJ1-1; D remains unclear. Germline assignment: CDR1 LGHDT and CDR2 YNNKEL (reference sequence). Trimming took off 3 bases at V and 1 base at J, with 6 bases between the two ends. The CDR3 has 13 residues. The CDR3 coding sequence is TGTGCCAGCAGCCAGACAAGGAACACTGAAGCTTTCTTT. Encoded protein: CASSQTRNTEAFF.

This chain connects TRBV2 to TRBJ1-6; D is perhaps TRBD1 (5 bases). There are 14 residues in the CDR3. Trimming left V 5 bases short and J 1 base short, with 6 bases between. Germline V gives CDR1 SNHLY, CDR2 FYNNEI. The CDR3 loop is CASSPGSYNSPLHF. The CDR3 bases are TGTGCCAGCAGTCCAGGGTCCTATAATTCACCCCTCCACTTT.

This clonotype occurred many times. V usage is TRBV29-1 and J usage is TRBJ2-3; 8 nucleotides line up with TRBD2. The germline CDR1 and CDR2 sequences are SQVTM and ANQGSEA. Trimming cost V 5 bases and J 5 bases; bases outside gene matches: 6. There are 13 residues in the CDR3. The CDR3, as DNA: TGCAGCGTTAACAGCGGGAGTAAAGATACGCAGTATTTT. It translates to CSVNSGSKDTQYF.

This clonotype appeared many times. DNA of the CDR3: TGTGCCAGCAGCTTAGCGAGGAGCGGCCCCTCCTACAATGAGCAGTTCTTC. Translated: CASSLARSGPSYNEQFF. The rearrangement joins TRBV7-9 to TRBJ2-1, with D possibly being TRBD2 (5 bases). The germline V and J ends were trimmed by 0 bases and 0 bases, with 12 bases remaining between them. Germline V lookup: CDR1 SEHNR, CDR2 FQNEAQ (reference sequence). CDR3 size: 17 residues.

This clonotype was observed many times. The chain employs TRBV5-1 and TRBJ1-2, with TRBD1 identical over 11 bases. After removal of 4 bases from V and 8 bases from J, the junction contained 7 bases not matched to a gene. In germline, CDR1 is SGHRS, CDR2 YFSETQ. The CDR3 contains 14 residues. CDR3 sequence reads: CASSSGTGGGGYTF. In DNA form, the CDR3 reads TGCGCCAGCAGCAGCGGGACAGGGGGTGGCGGCTACACCTTC. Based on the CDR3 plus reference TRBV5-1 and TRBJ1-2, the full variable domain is KAGVTQTPRYLIKTRGQQVTLSCSPISGHRSVSWYQQTPGQGLQFLFEYFSETQRNKGNFPGRFSGRQFSNSRSEMNVSTLELGDSALYLCASSSGTGGGGYTFGSGTRLTVV.

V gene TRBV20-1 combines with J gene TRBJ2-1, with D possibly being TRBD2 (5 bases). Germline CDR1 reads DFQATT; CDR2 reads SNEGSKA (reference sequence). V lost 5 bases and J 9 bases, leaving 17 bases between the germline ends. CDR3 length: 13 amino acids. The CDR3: CSASADREGEQFF. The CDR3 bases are TGCAGTGCTTCGGCAGACCGGGAAGGTGAGCAGTTCTTC.

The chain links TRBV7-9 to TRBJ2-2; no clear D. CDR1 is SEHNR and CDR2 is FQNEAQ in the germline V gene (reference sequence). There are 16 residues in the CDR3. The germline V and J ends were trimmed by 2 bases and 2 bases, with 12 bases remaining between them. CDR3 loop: CASSLTRGSNTGELFF. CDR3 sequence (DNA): TGTGCCAGCAGCTTAACACGAGGCAGTAACACCGGGGAGCTGTTTTTT.

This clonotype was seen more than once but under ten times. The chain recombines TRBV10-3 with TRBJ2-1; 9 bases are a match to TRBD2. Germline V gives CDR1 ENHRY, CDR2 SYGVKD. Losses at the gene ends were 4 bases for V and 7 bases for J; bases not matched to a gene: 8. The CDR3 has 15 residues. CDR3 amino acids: CAISVASGNPNEQFF. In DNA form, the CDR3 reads TGTGCCATCAGTGTGGCTAGCGGGAATCCTAATGAGCAGTTCTTC.

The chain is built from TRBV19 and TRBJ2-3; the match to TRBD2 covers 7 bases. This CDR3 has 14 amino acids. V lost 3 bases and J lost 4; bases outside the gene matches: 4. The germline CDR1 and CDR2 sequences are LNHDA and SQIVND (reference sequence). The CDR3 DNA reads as TGTGCCAGTAGTATTGGCGGGAGCTCAGATACGCAGTATTTT. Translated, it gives CASSIGGSSDTQYF.

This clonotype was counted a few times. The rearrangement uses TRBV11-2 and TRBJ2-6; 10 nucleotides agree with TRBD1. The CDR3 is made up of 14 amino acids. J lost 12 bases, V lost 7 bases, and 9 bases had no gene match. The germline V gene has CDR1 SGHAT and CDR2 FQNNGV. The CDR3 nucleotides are TGTGCCAGCAAACCGGGACAGGGGCCCCTCGTCCTGACTTTC. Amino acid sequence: CASKPGQGPLVLTF.

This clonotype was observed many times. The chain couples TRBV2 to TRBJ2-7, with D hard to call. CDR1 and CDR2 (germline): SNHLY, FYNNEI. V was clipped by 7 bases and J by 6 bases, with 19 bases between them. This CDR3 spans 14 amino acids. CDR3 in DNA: TGTGCCAGCAAACCGCCAATGCAGGTGGGCGAGCAGTACTTC. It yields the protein CASKPPMQVGEQYF.

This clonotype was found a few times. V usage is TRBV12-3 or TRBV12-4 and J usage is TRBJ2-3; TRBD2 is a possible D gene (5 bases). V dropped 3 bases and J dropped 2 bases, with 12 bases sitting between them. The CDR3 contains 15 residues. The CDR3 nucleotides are TGTGCCAGCAGTTTTAGGCTAGCTAACACAGATACGCAGTATTTT. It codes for CASSFRLANTDTQYF.

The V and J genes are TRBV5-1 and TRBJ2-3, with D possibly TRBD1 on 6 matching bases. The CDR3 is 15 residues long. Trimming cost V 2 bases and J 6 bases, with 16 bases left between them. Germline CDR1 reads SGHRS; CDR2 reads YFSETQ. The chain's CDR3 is CASSFRDKSTDTQYF. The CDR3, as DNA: TGCGCCAGCAGCTTCCGGGACAAGTCCACCGATACGCAGTATTTT.

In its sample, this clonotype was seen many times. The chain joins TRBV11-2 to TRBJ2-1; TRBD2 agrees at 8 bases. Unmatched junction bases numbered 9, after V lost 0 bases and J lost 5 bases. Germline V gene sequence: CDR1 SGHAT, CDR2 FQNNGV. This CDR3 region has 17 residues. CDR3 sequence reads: CASSLDLLLAGNNEQFF. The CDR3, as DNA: TGTGCCAGCAGCTTAGATCTGTTGCTAGCGGGTAACAATGAGCAGTTCTTC. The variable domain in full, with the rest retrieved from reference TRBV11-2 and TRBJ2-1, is EAGVAQSPRYKIIEKRQSVAFWCNPISGHATLYWYQQILGQGPKLLIQFQNNGVVDDSQLPKDRFSAERLKGVDSTLKIQPAKLEDSAVYLCASSLDLLLAGNNEQFFGPGTRLTVL.

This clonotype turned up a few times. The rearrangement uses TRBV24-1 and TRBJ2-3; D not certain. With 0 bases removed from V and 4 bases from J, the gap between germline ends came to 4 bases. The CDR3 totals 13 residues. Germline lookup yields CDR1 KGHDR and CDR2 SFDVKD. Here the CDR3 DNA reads TGTGCCACCAGTGATTTGGGTGCAGATACGCAGTATTTT. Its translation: CATSDLGADTQYF.

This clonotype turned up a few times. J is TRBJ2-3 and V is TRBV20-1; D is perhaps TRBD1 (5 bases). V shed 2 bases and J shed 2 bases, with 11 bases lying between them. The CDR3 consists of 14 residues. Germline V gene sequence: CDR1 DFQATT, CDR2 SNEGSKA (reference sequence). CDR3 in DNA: TGCAGTGCTAGATTAGGACAACCCACAGATACGCAGTATTTT. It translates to CSARLGQPTDTQYF.

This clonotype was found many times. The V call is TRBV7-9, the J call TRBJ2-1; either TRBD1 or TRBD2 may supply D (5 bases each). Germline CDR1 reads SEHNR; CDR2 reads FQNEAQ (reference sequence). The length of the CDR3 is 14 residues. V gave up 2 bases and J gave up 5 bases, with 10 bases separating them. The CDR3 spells CASSLRDGDNEQFF. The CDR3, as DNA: TGTGCCAGCAGCTTAAGGGACGGGGACAATGAGCAGTTCTTC.

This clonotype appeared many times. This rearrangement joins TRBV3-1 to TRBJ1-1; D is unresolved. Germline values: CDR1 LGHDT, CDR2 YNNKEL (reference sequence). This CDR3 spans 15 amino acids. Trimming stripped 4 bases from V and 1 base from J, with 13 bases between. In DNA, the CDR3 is TGTGCCAGCAGCCGACAATCTTTGAAGAACACTGAAGCTTTCTTT. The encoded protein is CASSRQSLKNTEAFF.

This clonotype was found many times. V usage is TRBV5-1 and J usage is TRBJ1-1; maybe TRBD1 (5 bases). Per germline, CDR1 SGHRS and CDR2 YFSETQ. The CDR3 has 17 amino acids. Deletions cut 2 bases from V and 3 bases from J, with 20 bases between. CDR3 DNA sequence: TGCGCCAGCAGCTTAATGGGGACGTCCCTTGCAGACACTGAAGCTTTCTTT. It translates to CASSLMGTSLADTEAFF.

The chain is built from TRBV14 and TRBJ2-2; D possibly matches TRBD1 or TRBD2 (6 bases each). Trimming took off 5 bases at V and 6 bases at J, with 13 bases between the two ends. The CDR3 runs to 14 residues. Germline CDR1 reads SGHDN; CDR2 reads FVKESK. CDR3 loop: CASSLAEGAGELFF. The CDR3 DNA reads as TGTGCCAGCAGCTTGGCGGAGGGGGCCGGGGAGCTGTTTTTT. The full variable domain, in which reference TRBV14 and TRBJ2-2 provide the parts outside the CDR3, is EAGVTQFPSHSVIEKGQTVTLRCDPISGHDNLYWYRRVMGKEIKFLLHFVKESKQDESGMPNNRFLAERTGGTYSTLKVQPAELEDSGVYFCASSLAEGAGELFFGEGSRLTVL.

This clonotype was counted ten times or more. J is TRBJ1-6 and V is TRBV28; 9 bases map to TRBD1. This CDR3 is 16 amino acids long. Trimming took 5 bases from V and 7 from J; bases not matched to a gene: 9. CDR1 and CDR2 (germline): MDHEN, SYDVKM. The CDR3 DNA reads TGTGCCAGCAGTCCGATACAGGGGGCGGCAAATTCACCCCTCCACTTT. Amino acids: CASSPIQGAANSPLHF.

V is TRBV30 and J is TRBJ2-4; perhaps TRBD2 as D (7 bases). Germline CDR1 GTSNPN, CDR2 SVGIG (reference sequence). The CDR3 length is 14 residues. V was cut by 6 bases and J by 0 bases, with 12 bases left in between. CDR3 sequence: CACRGLLAKNIQYF. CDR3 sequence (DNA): TGTGCCTGCAGGGGACTACTAGCCAAAAACATTCAGTACTTC.

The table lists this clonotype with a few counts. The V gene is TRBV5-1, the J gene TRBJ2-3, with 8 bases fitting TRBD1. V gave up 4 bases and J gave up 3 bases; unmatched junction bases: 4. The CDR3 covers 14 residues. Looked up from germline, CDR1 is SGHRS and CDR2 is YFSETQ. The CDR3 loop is CASSPGQETDTQYF. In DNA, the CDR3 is TGCGCCAGCAGCCCGGGACAGGAGACAGATACGCAGTATTTT.

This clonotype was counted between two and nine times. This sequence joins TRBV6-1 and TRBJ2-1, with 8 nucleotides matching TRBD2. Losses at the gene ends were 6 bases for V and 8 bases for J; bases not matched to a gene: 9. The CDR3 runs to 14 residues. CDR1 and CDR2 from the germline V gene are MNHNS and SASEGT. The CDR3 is CASRSGLAIHEQFF. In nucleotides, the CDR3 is TGTGCCAGCAGATCCGGACTAGCCATTCATGAGCAGTTCTTC.